The clone carrying this T cell receptor beta chain has at least ten counts. What it recognizes is unknown. Thyroid surgery took place with no prior treatment in any patient. TCRdb re-analyzed the PCR reads using MiXCR. Among roughly 13,000 clones listed, roughly a quarter were seen once. These data originate in a study of metastatic and nonmetastatic thyroid tumors. Overall study context: Where malignant and benign thyroid patients were concerned, repertoires were compared across blood and tumor or nodule tissue.

The V segment lost 0 bases and the J segment 3 bases; nucleotides outside the gene matches: 12. Germline V CDR1 and CDR2: MNHEY, SMNVEV (reference sequence). This CDR3 comprises 20 residues. Study-wide points: Malignant thyroid tumors reportedly exceeded benign nodules significantly in TCR beta diversity, with the difference appearing in blood and tumor.

The sequencing input was tumor tissue. This chain connects TRBV27 to TRBJ2-2; 11 bases are a match to TRBD2. This clonotype was sampled from a female donor with papillary thyroid cancer or a benign thyroid nodule (not recorded which). Some clones in this sample may be carry-over from other donors' samples. CDR3 sequence (DNA): TGTGCCAGCAGTTTATCGATCACTAGCGGGAGTGGTTCCGACACCGGGGAGCTGTTTTTT. Its protein is CASSLSITSGSGSDTGELFF.